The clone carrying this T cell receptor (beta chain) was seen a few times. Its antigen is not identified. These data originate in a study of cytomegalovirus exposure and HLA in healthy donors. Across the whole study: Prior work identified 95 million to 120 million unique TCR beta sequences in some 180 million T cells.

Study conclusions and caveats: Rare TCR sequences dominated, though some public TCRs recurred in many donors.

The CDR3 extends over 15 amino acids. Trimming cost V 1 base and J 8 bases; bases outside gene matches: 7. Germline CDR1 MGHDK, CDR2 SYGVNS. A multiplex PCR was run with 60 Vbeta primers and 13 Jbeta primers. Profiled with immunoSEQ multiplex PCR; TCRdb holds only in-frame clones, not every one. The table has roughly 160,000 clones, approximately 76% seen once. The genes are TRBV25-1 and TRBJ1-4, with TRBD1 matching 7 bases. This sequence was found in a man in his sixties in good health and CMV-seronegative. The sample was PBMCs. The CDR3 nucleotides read TGTGCCAGCAGTGAATGGGCAGGGGGGCAAGAAAAACTGTTTTTT. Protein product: CASSEWAGGQEKLFF.